The 31 T cell receptor beta chains below all came from one sample that was sequenced in a study of shared clonotypes between healthy human individuals. Sequencing was performed with immunoSEQ multiplex PCR; in TCRdb, only in-frame clones are kept and a portion is missing. Counted here are 450,000 to 500,000 clones, 81% occurring once; the ten biggest clones make up roughly 13%. The source material was PBMCs. These receptors were collected from a middle-aged woman in good health. Some clones in this sample may be carry-over from other donors' samples.

CDR3 residues: CASSLPGTGIPSVIGNTIYF. The DNA of the CDR3 is TGCGCCAGCAGCCTTCCCGGGACAGGCATACCTTCGGTTATTGGGAACACCATATATTTT. The chain uses TRBV4-1 and TRBJ1-3; TRBD1 matches 8 bases. V was pared by 4 bases and J by 7 bases, with 24 bases of the junction left unmatched. Germline lookup yields CDR1 MGHRA and CDR2 YSYEKL. This CDR3 has 20 amino acids.

The rearrangement links TRBV5-4 to TRBJ2-7; 9 nucleotides line up with TRBD1. With V trimmed by 4 bases and J by 1 base, 3 bases remained unmatched. The CDR3 contains 14 residues. CDR1 SGHNT and CDR2 YYREEE come from the germline V gene (reference sequence). This CDR3 is CASSPGQGSYEQYF. In DNA, the CDR3 is TGTGCCAGCAGCCCCGGACAGGGGTCCTACGAGCAGTACTTC.

J is TRBJ2-1 and V is TRBV7-9; D is undetermined. The CDR3 is 14 amino acids. Per germline, CDR1 SEHNR and CDR2 FQNEAQ (reference sequence). V shed 1 base and J shed 5 bases, with 9 bases lying between them. The CDR3 is CASSLGDTHNEQFF. The CDR3 nucleotides read TGTGCCAGCAGCTTAGGCGACACCCACAATGAGCAGTTCTTC.

The rearrangement uses TRBV7-2 and TRBJ2-2; D is perhaps TRBD1 (6 bases). Trimming took off 7 bases at V and 8 bases at J, with 14 bases between the two ends. Germline assignment: CDR1 SGHTA and CDR2 FQGNSA. The CDR3 consists of 13 residues. The CDR3 nucleotides are TGTGCCAGCAAACGACAGGCTCCTGGGGAGCTGTTTTTT. Residues: CASKRQAPGELFF.

This clone was counted a single time. A far bigger clonotype differs at one base, so this is likely a read error. This chain connects TRBV6-1 to TRBJ1-1; TRBD1 might be the D (5 bases). V lost 4 bases to trimming and J lost 4 bases, with 10 bases between them. Germline V gene data show CDR1 as MNHNS and CDR2 as SASEGT. The CDR3 is 13 residues long. CDR3 nucleotide sequence: TGTGCCAGCAGTGTTGAGGGACGCACTGAAGCTTTCTTT. It codes for CASSVEGRTEAFF.

This clone was seen only a few times. The chain joins TRBV9 to TRBJ1-4; D not resolved. The CDR3 is made up of 15 amino acids. V was shortened by 0 bases and J by 0 bases, with 6 bases between the two germline ends. The germline gives CDR1 SGDLS, CDR2 YYNGEE. CDR3 sequence: CASSVGAATNEKLFF. The CDR3 nucleotides are TGTGCCAGCAGCGTAGGTGCAGCAACTAATGAAAAACTGTTTTTT.

Concerning this clone: The sample has other DNA sequences that encode this CDR3 too. The V call is TRBV7-9, the J call TRBJ1-3; 8 bases line up with TRBD1. Per the germline V gene, CDR1 is SEHNR and CDR2 is FQNEAQ (reference sequence). Losses at the gene ends were 1 base for V and 3 bases for J; bases not matched to a gene: 2. The CDR3 is 15 amino acids. The CDR3 nucleotides are TGTGCCAGCAGCTTAGGGACAGGGAGTGGAAACACCATATATTTT. Protein: CASSLGTGSGNTIYF.

A remark on this clone: Since a far larger clone is one base different, this is likely a read error. This chain links TRBV6-5 with TRBJ1-2; 9 nucleotides agree with TRBD1. The trim removed 4 bases at V and 9 bases at J, leaving 6 bases unmatched. The CDR3 has 13 residues. Germline CDR1 and CDR2: MNHEY and SVGAGI. The CDR3 region is CASSWSGQGCYTF. CDR3 DNA sequence: TGTGCCAGCAGTTGGTCGGGACAGGGATGCTACACCTTC.

As concerns this clone: A far bigger clonotype differs at one base, so this is likely a read error. Other DNA sequences in this sample translate to the same CDR3. The gene calls are TRBV29-1 and TRBJ1-2; D uncertain. This CDR3 spans 12 amino acids. Germline CDR1 SQVTM, CDR2 ANQGSEA. CDR3 amino acids: CSVVWTNYGYTF. CDR3 in DNA: TGTAGCGTTGTCTGGACGAACTATGGCTACACCTTC.

This rearrangement joins TRBV19 to TRBJ1-1, with D unresolved. CDR3 size: 15 residues. The germline V and J ends were trimmed by 3 bases and 0 bases, with 11 bases remaining between them. Germline CDR1 LNHDA, CDR2 SQIVND (reference sequence). The CDR3 coding sequence is TGTGCCAGTAGTATTAACAGCCTCATGAACACTGAAGCTTTCTTT. It is translated as CASSINSLMNTEAFF.

Many counts were recorded for this clone. Other nucleotide sequences from this sample produce the same CDR3. The chain has TRBV7-2 and TRBJ2-3, with 10 bases aligning to TRBD2. The V segment lost 3 bases and the J segment 2 bases; nucleotides outside the gene matches: 8. In germline, CDR1 is SGHTA, CDR2 FQGNSA. The CDR3 runs to 17 residues. CDR3 nucleotide sequence: TGTGCCAGCAGCTTGTTAGCGGGAGGAAGGGCCACAGATACGCAGTATTTT. The encoded protein is CASSLLAGGRATDTQYF.

This clone appeared many times. This rearrangement joins TRBV7-2 to TRBJ1-3; the match to TRBD1 covers 7 bases. The germline gives CDR1 SGHTA, CDR2 FQGNSA. The CDR3 extends over 16 amino acids. V lost 3 bases, J lost 3 bases, and 8 bases stayed unmatched. Written as DNA, the CDR3 is TGTGCCAGCAGCTTCAGACAGGGCTCCAGTGGAAACACCATATATTTT. This gives the protein CASSFRQGSSGNTIYF. Drawing the rest from reference TRBV7-2 and TRBJ1-3, the complete variable domain is GAGVSQSPSNKVTEKGKDVELRCDPISGHTALYWYRQSLGQGLEFLIYFQGNSAPDKSGLPSDRFSAERTGGSVSTLTIQRTQQEDSAVYLCASSFRQGSSGNTIYFGEGSWLTVV.

CDR3 in DNA: TGCGCCAGCAGTGTTAAAGGGAACTATGGCTACACCTTC. It translates to CASSVKGNYGYTF. The chain uses TRBV10-1 and TRBJ1-2; D not certain. CDR3 length: 13 amino acids. V was clipped by 4 bases and J by 2 bases, with 8 bases between them. Germline V gene data show CDR1 as WNHNN and CDR2 as SYGVQD (reference sequence).

The chain joins TRBV5-6 to TRBJ1-6; 8 bases line up with TRBD1. CDR1 and CDR2 (germline): SGHDT, YYEEEE. Trimming took 4 bases from V and 7 from J; bases not matched to a gene: 4. The CDR3 covers 14 residues. The CDR3 loop is CASSHRGKNSPLHF. CDR3 sequence (DNA): TGTGCCAGCAGCCACAGGGGGAAGAATTCACCCCTCCACTTT. The variable domain in full, with the rest retrieved from reference TRBV5-6 and TRBJ1-6, is DAGVTQSPTHLIKTRGQQVTLRCSPKSGHDTVSWYQQALGQGPQFIFQYYEEEERQRGNFPDRFSGHQFPNYSSELNVNALLLGDSALYLCASSHRGKNSPLHFGNGTRLTVT.

In its sample, this clone was seen once. The rearrangement joins TRBV30 to TRBJ2-3; D is possibly TRBD2 (5 bases). Trimming took 1 base from V and 0 from J, leaving 11 bases between them. The CDR3 has 15 residues. CDR1 is GTSNPN and CDR2 is SVGIG in the germline V gene (reference sequence). CDR3 amino acids: CAWSAPLVSTDTQYF. DNA of the CDR3: TGTGCCTGGAGTGCCCCACTAGTTAGCACAGATACGCAGTATTTT. The full variable domain, in which reference TRBV30 and TRBJ2-3 provide the parts outside the CDR3, is SQTIHQWPATLVQPVGSPLSLECTVEGTSNPNLYWYRQAAGRGLQLLFYSVGIGQISSEVPQNLSASRPQDRQFILSSKKLLLSDSGFYLCAWSAPLVSTDTQYFGPGTRLTVL.

The genes are TRBV28 and TRBJ1-5; the D gene is possibly TRBD1 (6 bases). The CDR3 length is 15 residues. Germline V CDR1 and CDR2: MDHEN, SYDVKM. Trimming left V 5 bases short and J 5 bases short, with 16 bases between. CDR3 amino acids: CASSETGPSDQPQHF. The CDR3 nucleotides read TGTGCCAGCAGTGAAACAGGGCCATCCGATCAGCCCCAGCATTTT.

The chain combines TRBV9 with TRBJ2-1; 12 bases are a match to TRBD2. The CDR3 contains 20 residues. J was trimmed by 3 bases and V by 0 bases; bases with no gene match: 13. Germline loops: CDR1 SGDLS, CDR2 YYNGEE. The CDR3, as DNA: TGTGCCAGCAGCGTAGGTGATTCCTGGACTAGCGGGAAACTCTACAATGAGCAGTTCTTC. As protein: CASSVGDSWTSGKLYNEQFF.

The genes are TRBV13 and TRBJ2-2; the D gene is possibly TRBD1 (5 bases). V was pared by 6 bases and J by 3 bases, with 20 bases between. Looked up from germline, CDR1 is PRHDT and CDR2 is FYEKMQ (reference sequence). The CDR3 runs 17 residues. CDR3 residues: CASSPIGAEPYTGELFF. The CDR3 bases are TGTGCCAGCAGTCCCATAGGGGCGGAGCCTTACACCGGGGAGCTGTTTTTT.

The J gene is TRBJ2-2, the V gene TRBV28; maybe TRBD2 (6 bases). The length of the CDR3 is 16 residues. Trimming cost V 5 bases and J 6 bases, with 19 bases left between them. Germline CDR1 and CDR2: MDHEN and SYDVKM. This CDR3 reads CASSGGLRRGAGELFF. The DNA for the CDR3 is TGTGCCAGCAGTGGGGGACTGCGGAGGGGTGCCGGGGAGCTGTTTTTT.

This clone has just one count. A far larger clone lies a single base away; this is likely a read error. This chain links TRBV28 with TRBJ1-1, with D possibly being TRBD1 (6 bases). Deletions cut 0 bases from V and 4 bases from J, with 15 bases between. This CDR3 spans 16 amino acids. The germline V gene encodes CDR1 MDHEN and CDR2 SYDVKM. Written as DNA, the CDR3 is TGTGCCAGCAGTTTATGGGTCGGACAGTCGGTCACTGAAGCTTTCTTT. This codes for CASSLWVGQSVTEAFF.

On this clone itself: This clone may be a read error of a much larger clone one base away. The genes are TRBV9 and TRBJ1-2; no clear D. This CDR3 spans 14 amino acids. Looked up from germline, CDR1 is SGDLS and CDR2 is YYNGEE. Trimming pared 0 bases from V and 8 bases from J, leaving 14 bases between. As DNA, the CDR3 is TGTGCCAGCAGCGTAGGCCGCCATGGTGTAGGCTACACCTTC. It codes for CASSVGRHGVGYTF.

The V call is TRBV4-2, the J call TRBJ2-1; no definite D call. Germline V lookup: CDR1 LGHNA, CDR2 YNFKEQ. The CDR3 runs to 11 residues. V was cut by 6 bases and J by 6 bases, with 6 bases left in between. CDR3 protein: CASSWGNEQFF. As DNA, the CDR3 is TGTGCCAGCAGTTGGGGCAATGAGCAGTTCTTC.

The chain recombines TRBV9 with TRBJ2-7; D might be TRBD1 (6 bases). CDR1 and CDR2 from the germline V gene are SGDLS and YYNGEE. The CDR3 contains 16 residues. Trimming stripped 0 bases from V and 3 bases from J, with 16 bases between. This chain's CDR3 is CASSVAPTGNYYEQYF. CDR3 sequence (DNA): TGTGCCAGCAGCGTAGCTCCCACAGGGAACTACTACGAGCAGTACTTC.

The V and J genes are TRBV10-3 and TRBJ2-1; TRBD2 matches at 11 bases. Germline CDR1 is ENHRY and CDR2 is SYGVKD. V lost 2 bases and J lost 6; bases outside the gene matches: 3. The CDR3 is 15 amino acids. CDR3 nucleotide sequence: TGTGCCATCAGTGAGACTAGCGGGAGTCCCAATGAGCAGTTCTTC. Translation: CAISETSGSPNEQFF.

The V gene is TRBV5-4, the J gene TRBJ2-3; D unclear. V lost 4 bases and J 0 bases, leaving 15 bases between the germline ends. CDR1 is SGHNT, CDR2 YYREEE, per germline (reference sequence). The CDR3 extends over 16 amino acids. The CDR3 is CASSPVWSSSTDTQYF. The CDR3 nucleotides read TGTGCCAGCAGCCCCGTGTGGAGTTCTAGCACAGATACGCAGTATTTT.

About this clone itself: The sample carries other DNA sequences with the same CDR3. The rearrangement uses TRBV2 and TRBJ2-5, with a weak D call TRBD1 (5 bases). CDR1 SNHLY and CDR2 FYNNEI come from the germline V gene. The V end was cut by 4 bases, the J end by 1 base, with 10 bases between. The CDR3 consists of 14 residues. CDR3 sequence reads: CASSADSAQETQYF. CDR3 DNA: TGTGCCAGCAGTGCAGACAGCGCCCAAGAGACCCAGTACTTC.

For this clone: A read error is likely here: a far larger clone is one base away. This rearrangement joins TRBV2 to TRBJ2-2; 7 bases agree with TRBD1. The CDR3 extends over 14 amino acids. J was trimmed by 6 bases and V by 6 bases; bases with no gene match: 7. Germline V gives CDR1 SNHLY, CDR2 FYNNEI. The CDR3 protein is CASRWDSAAGELFF. The CDR3 coding sequence is TGTGCCAGCAGGTGGGACAGTGCCGCCGGGGAGCTGTTTTTT. Full variable domain (missing parts from reference TRBV2 and TRBJ2-2): EPEVTQTPSHQVTQMGQEVILRCVPISNHLYFYWYRQILGQKVEFLVSFYNNEISEKSEIFDDQFSVERPDGSNFTLKIRSTKLEDSAMYFCASRWDSAAGELFFGEGSRLTVL.

As regards this clone: The likely explanation is a read error, given a far larger clone one base away. V usage is TRBV6-5 and J usage is TRBJ2-2; 8 bases line up with TRBD2. The germline CDR1 and CDR2 sequences are MNHEY and SVGAGI. The CDR3 covers 14 residues. The junction had 8 bases not matched to a gene; V was cut back by 5 bases and J by 9 bases. The CDR3 sequence is CASSDPAGARELFF. The CDR3 DNA reads TGTGCCAGCAGTGATCCAGCGGGGGCGAGGGAGCTGTTTTTT.

The chain combines TRBV27 with TRBJ2-7, with 12 bases fitting TRBD2. J gave up 3 bases and V 4 bases, and 7 bases lay outside the gene matches. The CDR3 is made up of 16 amino acids. The germline V gene encodes CDR1 MNHEY and CDR2 SMNVEV (reference sequence). The CDR3 sequence: CASSSFGLAGIYEQYF. The CDR3, as DNA: TGTGCCAGCAGTTCCTTCGGACTAGCGGGAATCTACGAGCAGTACTTC.

Regarding this clone: The sample holds other DNA sequences that translate to the same CDR3. For the CDR3, the DNA is TGCGCCAGCAGCCAAGATCGAGAAGCTTTCTTT. This translates into CASSQDREAFF. This chain connects TRBV4-3 to TRBJ1-1, with D unresolved. With 0 bases removed from V and 8 bases from J, the gap between germline ends came to 4 bases. Germline-derived CDR1 and CDR2 are LGHNA and YSLEER. This CDR3 is 11 amino acids long.

About this clone: This likely came from a read error, as a far larger clone is one base away. Other DNA sequences in the same sample also yield this CDR3. This chain's CDR3 is CASSLQGYEQYF. The CDR3, as DNA: TGTGCCAGCAGCCTTCAGGGCTACGAGCAGTACTTC. V is TRBV7-9 and J is TRBJ2-7; tentative D call: TRBD1 (5 bases). This CDR3 spans 12 amino acids. Trimming shortened V by 5 bases and J by 3 bases, and 8 bases separated the two germline ends. The germline CDR1 and CDR2 sequences are SEHNR and FQNEAQ (reference sequence).